These 20 T cell receptor beta chains originate from one sample sequenced in a study of T cell clonality in common variable immunodeficiency. Sequencing was performed with immunoSEQ multiplex PCR; in TCRdb, only in-frame clones are kept and a portion is missing. The sample holds 50,000 to 70,000 clones, and no clone turns up only once. Sequencing was done on a sample of peripheral blood mononuclear cells. These receptors were taken from a person between 18 and 70 years old in good health.

This clone has at least ten counts. The read ends 3 residues early relative to the CDR3; the germline J gene fills the gap. The chain is built from TRBV5-1 and TRBJ1-5; TRBD1 is a possible D gene (6 bases). Trimming pared 1 base from V and 2 bases from J, leaving 22 bases between. In germline, CDR1 is SGHRS, CDR2 YFSETQ. The CDR3 extends over 19 amino acids. CDR3 protein: CASSLIWDNGNPGNQPQHF. CDR3 DNA (partial): TGCGCCAGCAGCTTGATCTGGGACAATGGAAATCCAGGCAATCAGCCC. The variable domain in full, with the rest retrieved from reference TRBV5-1 and TRBJ1-5, is KAGVTQTPRYLIKTRGQQVTLSCSPISGHRSVSWYQQTPGQGLQFLFEYFSETQRNKGNFPGRFSGRQFSNSRSEMNVSTLELGDSALYLCASSLIWDNGNPGNQPQHFGDGTRLSIL.

This clone was observed many times. The read ends 3 residues early relative to the CDR3; the germline J gene fills the gap. The chain is built from TRBV10-3 and TRBJ1-1, with D tentatively TRBD1 (5 bases). Trimming took 3 bases from V and 2 from J, leaving 13 bases between them. The CDR3 contains 15 residues. The germline V gene has CDR1 ENHRY and CDR2 SYGVKD. CDR3 DNA, as far as it was read: TGTGCCATCAGTGATTGGACAAAAAACAACACTGAA. It codes for CAISDWTKNNTE. The full CDR3 protein reads CAISDWTKNNTEAFF.

This clone was counted a few times. The germline gene is not matched at one end of the junction; a read error may be the cause. Sequencing ends 3 residues short of the CDR3 end; the germline J gene provides the rest. The rearrangement joins TRBV6-2 or TRBV6-3 to TRBJ1-3; D remains ambiguous. Per germline, CDR1 MNHEY and CDR2 SVGEGT. This CDR3 region has 12 residues. CDR3: CASTLYGDTIYF. The part of the CDR3 DNA that was read is TGTGCCAGCACTCTTTATGGAGACACG.

This clone has at least ten counts. The read finishes 3 residues shy of the CDR3 end, and the germline J gene is used to complete it. The chain is built from TRBV5-6 and TRBJ2-1; possible D gene TRBD1, 5 bases. The V gene's germline CDR1 is SGHDT and CDR2 YYEEEE. Trimming pared 2 bases from V and 4 bases from J, leaving 10 bases between. This CDR3 region has 14 residues. The CDR3 is CASSFLQGYNEQFF. Partial CDR3 DNA: TGTGCCAGCAGCTTTCTCCAGGGATACAATGAG.

This clone was counted at least ten times. The CDR3 end is not reached by the read, which stops 3 residues before it; the germline J gene fills it in. V usage is TRBV7-8 and J usage is TRBJ1-1; D is ambiguous. Germline assignment: CDR1 SGHVS and CDR2 FQNEAQ. The V end lost 2 bases, the J end lost 0 bases, and 10 bases lay between the germline ends. This CDR3 is built from 15 residues. CDR3 bases read: TGTGCCAGCAGCTTACGATGGAGCGTGAACACTGAA. Its protein product is CASSLRWSVNTE. The whole CDR3 protein reads CASSLRWSVNTEAFF.

Many counts were recorded for this clone. This CDR3 reads CASNGQREGRFGEQYF. Incomplete CDR3 DNA: TGTGCCAGTAACGGGCAGCGGGAGGGCCGCTTCGGCGAG. V gene TRBV19 combines with J gene TRBJ2-7; 10 positions agree with TRBD2. Read sequence stops 3 residues before the CDR3 end, and the germline J gene provides the missing end. Germline V gene data show CDR1 as LNHDA and CDR2 as SQIVND (reference sequence). The trim removed 7 bases at V and 6 bases at J, leaving 15 bases unmatched. The CDR3 runs 16 residues.

In its sample, this clone was seen many times. Read coverage stops 3 residues before the CDR3 terminus; the germline J gene supplies the remainder. This rearrangement joins TRBV20-1 to TRBJ2-1; 7 bases agree with TRBD1. The CDR3 contains 13 residues. Germline CDR1 reads DFQATT; CDR2 reads SNEGSKA (reference sequence). CDR3 in amino acids: CTCRGSSYNEQFF. The sequenced part of the CDR3 DNA is TGCACCTGCAGGGGGAGCTCCTACAATGAG.

This clone was picked up many times. The read terminates 3 residues ahead of where the CDR3 ends, so the germline J gene completes it. V is TRBV5-1 and J is TRBJ1-4, with D perhaps TRBD1 (5 bases). Trimming took off 4 bases at V and 4 bases at J, with 8 bases between the two ends. This CDR3 is built from 13 residues. From germline, CDR1 is SGHRS and CDR2 YFSETQ. The CDR3 bases that were read are TGCGCCAGCAGCAGGGGCTTTAATGAAAAA. This gives the protein CASSRGFNEK. Given in full, the CDR3 is CASSRGFNEKLFF.

This clone was seen many times. Mismatch with germline at one junction end may stem from a read error. The read comes to an end 3 residues before the CDR3 does, leaving the germline J gene to fill in the end. This sequence joins TRBV4-2 and TRBJ1-2; weak D call: TRBD1 (5 bases). The CDR3 loop spans 14 amino acids. Per the germline V gene, CDR1 is LGHNA and CDR2 is YNFKEQ. The CDR3 DNA, read in part, is TGCGCCAGCAGCCAAGATTATGGGGGGACTGGC. This codes for CASSQDYGGTG. The CDR3 reads in full as CASSQDYGGTGYTF.

This clone was recorded at least ten times. The read terminates 3 residues ahead of where the CDR3 ends, so the germline J gene completes it. The genes are TRBV28 and TRBJ1-2; a weak D match, TRBD1 (6 bases). The CDR3 loop spans 15 amino acids. Trimming took off 3 bases at V and 6 bases at J, with 17 bases between the two ends. Germline CDR1 reads MDHEN; CDR2 reads SYDVKM. Incomplete CDR3 DNA: TGTGCCAGCAGTTTGGTTGGGGGCGCGAATCATGGC. It is translated as CASSLVGGANHG. The complete CDR3 reads CASSLVGGANHGYTF.

This clone was picked up many times. The read falls 3 residues short of the CDR3 end, and the missing part is taken from the germline J gene. The chain links TRBV28 to TRBJ1-6, with a weak D call TRBD1 (5 bases). Germline loops: CDR1 MDHEN, CDR2 SYDVKM. The V and J ends lost 6 bases and 4 bases respectively, with 10 bases between them. The CDR3 is made up of 14 amino acids. Partial CDR3 DNA: TGTGCCAGCAGGGGGGACTCATATAATTCACCC. Its translation is CASRGDSYNSP. The whole CDR3 protein is CASRGDSYNSPLHF.

The table lists this clone with many counts. The CDR3 goes on 3 residues after the read ends, and that part is filled in from the germline J gene. The rearrangement joins TRBV5-4 to TRBJ1-2, with 7 bases identical to TRBD1. Germline V gene data show CDR1 as SGHNT and CDR2 as YYREEE (reference sequence). Trimming cost V 1 base and J 7 bases; bases outside gene matches: 13. This CDR3 is built from 16 residues. The CDR3 protein is CASSLTGAGRPGGYTF. Incomplete CDR3 DNA: TGTGCCAGCAGCTTGACAGGGGCCGGGCGGCCGGGTGGC.

At least ten counts were recorded for this clone. The CDR3 extends 3 residues past the end of the read, so its final part is completed from the germline J gene. This sequence joins TRBV18 and TRBJ2-3, with 7 nucleotides matching TRBD1. CDR3 length: 16 amino acids. J was trimmed by 2 bases and V by 3 bases; bases with no gene match: 8. Germline CDR1 and CDR2: KGHSH and LQKENI. The DNA read from the CDR3 is TGTGCCAGCTCACCGAGGTCAGGGGGACCCACAGATACG. This sequence encodes CASSPRSGGPTDT. The CDR3 reads in full as CASSPRSGGPTDTQYF.

At least ten counts were recorded for this clone. The read ends 3 residues before the CDR3 terminus; that terminus is restored from the germline J gene. J is TRBJ1-1 and V is TRBV29-1; 7 bases line up with TRBD1. CDR1 SQVTM and CDR2 ANQGSEA come from the germline V gene. The CDR3 contains 14 residues. The V gene end was trimmed by 6 bases and the J gene end by 6 bases; junction bases not matched to a gene: 13. Incomplete CDR3 DNA: TGCAGCGTGGGCGTAAGGGGAGGGGGCTCTGAA. This sequence encodes CSVGVRGGGSE. The CDR3 as a whole reads CSVGVRGGGSEAFF.

This clone showed up just a few times. The read is 3 residues too short to cover the CDR3 end, so that end is filled in from the germline J gene. The rearrangement links TRBV11-2 to TRBJ1-6; TRBD1 aligns across 7 bases. This CDR3 region has 14 residues. The V gene end was trimmed by 4 bases and the J gene end by 6 bases; junction bases not matched to a gene: 3. Germline V lookup: CDR1 SGHAT, CDR2 FQNNGV. The CDR3 reads CASSSGQFNSPLHF. The CDR3 DNA, read in part, is TGTGCCAGCAGCTCGGGACAGTTTAATTCACCC.

To note about this clone: With the read ending 3 residues before the CDR3 end, the germline J gene is used to fill in that end. The V gene is TRBV5-1, the J gene TRBJ2-3; 8 positions match TRBD2. The germline V gene has CDR1 SGHRS and CDR2 YFSETQ. V trimming: 3 bases; J trimming: 5 bases; junction bases outside the gene matches: 11. CDR3 length: 16 residues. Incomplete CDR3 DNA: TGCGCCAGCAGCTGGGGCGGTAGCGGGGCGGTAGATACG. Amino acid sequence: CASSWGGSGAVDT. The entire CDR3 is CASSWGGSGAVDTQYF.

Ten or more counts support this clone. The missing CDR3 end, 3 residues past where the read stops, is filled in from the germline J gene. The rearrangement joins TRBV5-6 to TRBJ2-3, with D possibly TRBD2 on 6 matching bases. Per germline, CDR1 SGHDT and CDR2 YYEEEE. The V and J ends lost 0 bases and 5 bases respectively, with 10 bases between them. The CDR3 has 14 amino acids. CDR3 sequence: CASSLVQGGDTQYF. The CDR3 DNA, read in part, is TGTGCCAGCAGCTTGGTTCAGGGAGGAGATACG.

This clone showed up just a few times. The read terminates 3 residues before the CDR3 end, so the remaining end is supplied by the germline J gene. The V gene is TRBV7-9, the J gene TRBJ1-2, with D maybe TRBD1 (5 bases). This CDR3 comprises 15 residues. The germline CDR1 and CDR2 sequences are SEHNR and FQNEAQ (reference sequence). The sequenced CDR3 bases are TGTGCCAGCAGCTTAGCGCAGGGATCAGTAGATGAC. It codes for CASSLAQGSVDD. The entire CDR3 protein is CASSLAQGSVDDYTF.

This clone was detected ten times or more. The read ends 3 residues before the CDR3 terminus; that terminus is restored from the germline J gene. Other DNA sequences in the sample encode the same CDR3. The gene calls are TRBV20-1 and TRBJ2-1; 9 bases are shared with TRBD2. The CDR3 sequence is 15 residues long. Germline CDR1 and CDR2: DFQATT and SNEGSKA (reference sequence). The V segment lost 3 bases and the J segment 0 bases; nucleotides outside the gene matches: 3. CDR3 DNA, as far as it was read: TGCAGTGCTAGGACTAGCGGTAGCTCCTACAATGAG. It codes for CSARTSGSSYNE. The whole CDR3 sequence is CSARTSGSSYNEQFF.

This clone showed up many times. The CDR3 extends 3 residues past the end of the read, so its final part is completed from the germline J gene. The chain is built from TRBV3-1 (or the pseudogene TRBV3-2) and TRBJ2-5; 11 positions agree with TRBD1. The length of the CDR3 is 15 residues. Germline trimming cut 4 bases from V and 5 bases from J; bases unmatched to any gene: 6. Germline V gene sequence: CDR1 LGHDT, CDR2 YNNKEL (reference sequence). CDR3 DNA (partial): TGTGCCAGCAGCCTAGGACAGGGGGCATGGGAGACC. Translating gives CASSLGQGAWET. In full, the CDR3 is CASSLGQGAWETQYF.